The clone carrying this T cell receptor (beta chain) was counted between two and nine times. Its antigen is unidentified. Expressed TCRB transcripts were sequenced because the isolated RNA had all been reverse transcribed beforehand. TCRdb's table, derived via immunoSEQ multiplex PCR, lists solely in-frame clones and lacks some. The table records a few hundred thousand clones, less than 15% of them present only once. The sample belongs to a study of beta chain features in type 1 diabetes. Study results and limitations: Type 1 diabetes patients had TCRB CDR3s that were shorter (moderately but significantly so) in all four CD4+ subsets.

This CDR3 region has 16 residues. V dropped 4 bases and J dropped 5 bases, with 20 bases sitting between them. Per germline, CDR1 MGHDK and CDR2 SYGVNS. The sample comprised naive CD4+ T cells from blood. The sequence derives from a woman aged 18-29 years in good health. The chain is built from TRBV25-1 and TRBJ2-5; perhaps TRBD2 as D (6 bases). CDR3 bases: TGTGCCAGCAGTGCAGTCCGGGACTCTCCATTTGAGACCCAGTACTTC. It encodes CASSAVRDSPFETQYF.